This entry lists 31 T cell receptor beta chains sequenced from one sample in a study of OX40 agonist ivuxolimab in advanced cancers. Repertoires were generated with immunoSEQ multiplex PCR, while TCRdb's copy carries only in-frame clones and drops some. The table shows about 77,000 clones, with over 75% occurring only once. The source was CD4+ or CD8+ T cells sorted from blood, collected in a trial of the OX40 agonist ivuxolimab. These receptors all come from an adult with an advanced solid tumor such as melanoma, head and neck, liver or kidney cancer.

The chain is built from TRBV6-5 and TRBJ1-1; possible D gene TRBD1, 6 bases. V lost 5 bases and J 0 bases, leaving 10 bases between the germline ends. This CDR3 contains 14 residues. Per the germline V gene, CDR1 is MNHEY and CDR2 is SVGAGI. The CDR3 is CASSNRDMNTEAFF. CDR3 in DNA: TGTGCCAGCAGTAACAGGGACATGAACACTGAAGCTTTCTTT.

This clone was detected only once. In DNA, the CDR3 is TGTGCCAGCAGTTCCGGACAGGGTCTCGAGCAGTACTTC. Protein product: CASSSGQGLEQYF. The chain uses TRBV6-6 and TRBJ2-7; 8 bases are shared with TRBD1. Trimming at V came to 4 bases and at J to 6 bases, leaving 5 bases not matched to a gene. Per germline, CDR1 MNHNY and CDR2 SVGAGI (reference sequence). The CDR3 is 13 residues long.

This clone appeared once. V is TRBV7-2 and J is TRBJ1-1; D unresolved. Trimming pared 5 bases from V and 8 bases from J, leaving 9 bases between. The CDR3 has 11 amino acids. CDR1 and CDR2 from the germline V gene are SGHTA and FQGNSA. The CDR3 is CASSPGREAFF. The DNA for the CDR3 is TGTGCCAGCAGCCCCGGTCGAGAAGCTTTCTTT.

Here the CDR3 DNA reads TGTGCCAGCAGTTACTCCACAGCTGGGGCCAACGTCCTGACTTTC. Residues: CASSYSTAGANVLTF. The chain links TRBV6-6 to TRBJ2-6, with D unclear. This CDR3 has 15 amino acids. Trimming cost V 0 bases and J 2 bases, with 5 bases left between them. CDR1 and CDR2 (germline): MNHNY, SVGAGI (reference sequence).

The chain is built from TRBV6-1 and TRBJ1-3; D is undetermined. Per the germline V gene, CDR1 is MNHNS and CDR2 is SASEGT. V was cut by 1 base and J by 2 bases, with 12 bases left in between. The CDR3 length is 16 residues. The CDR3 loop reads CASSEVSPGPGNTIYF. For the CDR3, the DNA is TGTGCCAGCAGTGAAGTATCACCAGGTCCTGGAAACACCATATATTTT.

This sequence joins TRBV21-1 and TRBJ2-5; no check of the table's D call, TRBD2, against the DNA was made. TRBV21-1 is a recognized pseudogene. The CDR3 runs to 17 residues. The CDR3 region has the DNA TGTGCCAGCAGCTTTCGCGGGGGTACCCATCAACAAGAGACCCAGTACTTC. Amino acids: CASSFRGGTHQQETQYF.

The chain uses TRBV5-4 and TRBJ2-7, with D perhaps TRBD1 (6 bases). CDR1 is SGHNT and CDR2 is YYREEE in the germline V gene (reference sequence). There are 15 residues in the CDR3. Trimming pared 3 bases from V and 4 bases from J, leaving 17 bases between. The CDR3: CASSSHRTEPYEQYF. CDR3 nucleotides: TGTGCCAGCAGCTCCCACCGGACAGAGCCGTACGAGCAGTACTTC. Drawing the rest from reference TRBV5-4 and TRBJ2-7, the complete variable domain is ETGVTQSPTHLIKTRGQQVTLRCSSQSGHNTVSWYQQALGQGPQFIFQYYREEENGRGNFPPRFSGLQFPNYSSELNVNALELDDSALYLCASSSHRTEPYEQYFGPGTRLTVT.

The rearrangement uses TRBV2 and TRBJ1-6; perhaps TRBD1 as D (5 bases). The CDR3 is 14 amino acids. V shed 6 bases and J shed 7 bases, with 13 bases lying between them. Germline assignment: CDR1 SNHLY and CDR2 FYNNEI. CDR3 DNA: TGTGCCAGCAGGTGGGCCCCAGGGAATTCACCCCTCCACTTT. Its protein is CASRWAPGNSPLHF. The whole variable domain, filled in from reference TRBV2 and TRBJ1-6, reads EPEVTQTPSHQVTQMGQEVILRCVPISNHLYFYWYRQILGQKVEFLVSFYNNEISEKSEIFDDQFSVERPDGSNFTLKIRSTKLEDSAMYFCASRWAPGNSPLHFGNGTRLTVT.

This sequence joins TRBV18 and TRBJ2-1; tentative D call: TRBD2 (6 bases). Trimming shortened V by 2 bases and J by 6 bases, and 11 bases separated the two germline ends. The CDR3 runs to 14 residues. CDR1 and CDR2 from the germline V gene are KGHSH and LQKENI. This CDR3 reads CASSPGAGRNEQFF. The CDR3 nucleotides are TGTGCCAGCTCACCAGGGGCGGGGCGCAATGAGCAGTTCTTC.

The chain has TRBV2 and TRBJ1-6; D gene unclear. The CDR3 length is 16 residues. With 4 bases removed from V and 6 bases from J, the gap between germline ends came to 16 bases. Germline V gene data show CDR1 as SNHLY and CDR2 as FYNNEI. The CDR3 loop reads CASSGREPHSNSPLHF. The CDR3 coding sequence is TGTGCCAGCAGTGGTAGGGAGCCCCATAGTAATTCACCCCTCCACTTT.

This clone has only one observation. The chain carries TRBV7-3 and TRBJ1-6, with D perhaps matching TRBD1 (6 bases). CDR1 is SGHTA and CDR2 is FQGTGA in the germline V gene. The CDR3 length is 14 residues. Trimming left V 5 bases short and J 4 bases short, with 9 bases between. The DNA of the CDR3 is TGTGCCAGCAGCCTGGACAGTTATAATTCACCCCTCCACTTT. Its protein product is CASSLDSYNSPLHF.

The rearrangement uses TRBV7-3 and TRBJ2-3; 9 positions agree with TRBD2. This CDR3 spans 15 amino acids. The V segment lost 2 bases and the J segment 5 bases; nucleotides outside the gene matches: 5. Germline assignment: CDR1 SGHTA and CDR2 FQGTGA. The CDR3 DNA reads as TGTGCCAGCAGCTTAGGACTAGCGTTTGAAGATACGCAGTATTTT. Its protein is CASSLGLAFEDTQYF. The entire variable domain, with the rest obtained from reference TRBV7-3 and TRBJ2-3, is as follows: GAGVSQTPSNKVTEKGKYVELRCDPISGHTALYWYRQSLGQGPEFLIYFQGTGAADDSGLPNDRFFAVRPEGSVSTLKIQRTERGDSAVYLCASSLGLAFEDTQYFGPGTRLTVL.

The chain's CDR3 is CSVAWRDSYSGNTIYF. The CDR3 DNA sequence: TGCAGCGTTGCTTGGAGGGACAGCTACTCTGGAAACACCATATATTTT. This sequence joins TRBV29-1 and TRBJ1-3; 7 bases are a match to TRBD1. V was pared by 4 bases and J by 0 bases, with 9 bases of the junction left unmatched. CDR1 and CDR2 (germline): SQVTM, ANQGSEA. This CDR3 spans 16 amino acids.

The chain uses TRBV15 and TRBJ1-1; D remains unclear. The CDR3 has 14 amino acids. The germline V gene has CDR1 LNHNV and CDR2 YYDKDF (reference sequence). Deletions cut 3 bases from V and 1 base from J, with 9 bases between. The CDR3 here is CATSRTTPNTEAFF. The CDR3 coding sequence is TGTGCCACCAGCAGGACGACACCGAACACTGAAGCTTTCTTT.

The CDR3, as DNA: TGTGCCAGCAGCCCGGACAGGGACTATGGCTACACCTTC. Translated, it gives CASSPDRDYGYTF. The chain couples TRBV11-2 to TRBJ1-2, with 8 positions matching TRBD1. This CDR3 has 13 amino acids. V trimming: 5 bases; J trimming: 3 bases; junction bases outside the gene matches: 2. Germline V gives CDR1 SGHAT, CDR2 FQNNGV.

The V and J genes are TRBV27 and TRBJ1-4; 7 bases agree with TRBD1. There are 16 residues in the CDR3. With 7 bases clipped from V and 5 bases from J, the junction kept 13 bases outside the gene matches. Germline CDR1 and CDR2: MNHEY and SMNVEV (reference sequence). This CDR3 is CASTSSSTGRNEKLFF. The CDR3 nucleotides read TGTGCCAGCACCTCATCCTCGACAGGGAGAAATGAAAAACTGTTTTTT.

The chain couples TRBV7-9 to TRBJ2-1; weak D call: TRBD2 (6 bases). Trimming left V 10 bases short and J 0 bases short, with 16 bases between. The CDR3 sequence is 15 residues long. Germline lookup yields CDR1 SEHNR and CDR2 FQNEAQ (reference sequence). The CDR3 DNA is TGTGCCATCTCGGGTGGGGGGACCTCCTACAATGAGCAGTTCTTC. Translation: CAISGGGTSYNEQFF. Combining the CDR3 with reference TRBV7-9 and TRBJ2-1 gives the whole variable domain DTGVSQNPRHKITKRGQNVTFRCDPISEHNRLYWYRQTLGQGPEFLTYFQNEAQLEKSRLLSDRFSAERPKGSFSTLEIQRTEQGDSAMYLCAISGGGTSYNEQFFGPGTRLTVL.

The chain recombines TRBV27 with TRBJ2-7, with 7 bases fitting TRBD1. Germline V gives CDR1 MNHEY, CDR2 SMNVEV (reference sequence). CDR3 length: 14 amino acids. J gave up 0 bases and V 2 bases, and 1 base lay outside the gene matches. The CDR3 DNA is TGTGCCAGCAGTTTACAGGGGGTCTCCTACGAGCAGTACTTC. It yields the protein CASSLQGVSYEQYF.

The chain uses TRBV18 and TRBJ1-2; unclear D gene. The V gene's germline CDR1 is KGHSH and CDR2 LQKENI. Deletions cut 3 bases from V and 4 bases from J, with 18 bases between. The CDR3 is made up of 16 amino acids. The CDR3 nucleotides are TGTGCCAGCTCACCTATCGAGATGGCAGGAACCTATGGCTACACCTTC. It codes for CASSPIEMAGTYGYTF.

The chain is built from TRBV5-1 and TRBJ2-5, with 8 bases lining up with TRBD2. The V gene's germline CDR1 is SGHRS and CDR2 YFSETQ. CDR3 size: 14 residues. Trimming cost V 8 bases and J 5 bases; bases outside gene matches: 11. The CDR3 coding sequence is TGCGCCAGTAGACCGGGACTAGGGGGTGAGACCCAGTACTTC. It encodes CASRPGLGGETQYF. Filled out from reference TRBV5-1 and TRBJ2-5, the complete variable domain reads KAGVTQTPRYLIKTRGQQVTLSCSPISGHRSVSWYQQTPGQGLQFLFEYFSETQRNKGNFPGRFSGRQFSNSRSEMNVSTLELGDSALYLCASRPGLGGETQYFGPGTRLLVL.

The chain links TRBV19 to TRBJ1-4; D unclear. Germline assignment: CDR1 LNHDA and CDR2 SQIVND (reference sequence). The CDR3 length is 13 residues. V lost 7 bases, J lost 2 bases, and 8 bases lay in between. The CDR3 DNA follows: TGTGCCAGTAATACTGATACTAATGAAAAACTGTTTTTT. Translation: CASNTDTNEKLFF.

V and J are TRBV6-5 and TRBJ2-5; 14 nucleotides align to TRBD2. Germline values: CDR1 MNHEY, CDR2 SVGAGI. CDR3 length: 16 residues. The V gene end was trimmed by 1 base and the J gene end by 5 bases; junction bases not matched to a gene: 3. CDR3 sequence (DNA): TGTGCCAGCAGTTACTTGACTAGCGGGGGGGCCGAGACCCAGTACTTC. It specifies CASSYLTSGGAETQYF.

The chain recombines TRBV7-2 with TRBJ2-3; 10 bases line up with TRBD2. Losses at the gene ends were 5 bases for V and 3 bases for J; bases not matched to a gene: 2. The germline V gene has CDR1 SGHTA and CDR2 FQGNSA. The CDR3 runs to 14 residues. The DNA of the CDR3 is TGTGCCAGCAGCCCAGCGGGGGGGACAGATACGCAGTATTTT. Amino acid sequence: CASSPAGGTDTQYF.

This rearrangement joins TRBV11-2 to TRBJ2-5, with D possibly matching TRBD1 (5 bases). The J call may be incorrect, as the DNA end agrees better with TRBJ2-7. Germline values: CDR1 SGHAT, CDR2 FQNNGV. The CDR3 totals 13 residues. The CDR3 sequence: CASKTGGSPEQYF. DNA for the CDR3: TGTGCCAGCAAAACAGGCGGTTCACCCGAGCAGTACTTC.

The chain uses TRBV5-1 and TRBJ2-1; D perhaps matches TRBD1 (5 bases). Germline CDR1 is SGHRS and CDR2 is YFSETQ. The CDR3 sequence is 12 residues long. V was pared by 4 bases and J by 8 bases, with 10 bases between. DNA for the CDR3: TGCGCCAGCAGCCTGATCAGGGATGAGCAGTTCTTC. It encodes CASSLIRDEQFF.

The chain employs TRBV7-6 and TRBJ1-6, with D unclear. V lost 1 base and J 0 bases, leaving 13 bases between the germline ends. The CDR3 covers 18 residues. CDR1 is SGHVS and CDR2 is FNYEAQ in the germline V gene. The CDR3 sequence is CASSLDPYKSSYNSPLHF. CDR3 sequence (DNA): TGTGCCAGCAGCTTAGACCCGTACAAGAGCTCCTATAATTCACCCCTCCACTTT.

This sequence joins TRBV10-3 and TRBJ2-1, with TRBD1 identical over 8 bases. Unmatched junction bases numbered 17, after V lost 10 bases and J lost 9 bases. The CDR3 sequence is 15 residues long. Germline V lookup: CDR1 ENHRY, CDR2 SYGVKD. CDR3 residues: CASRPGTGGMSEQFF. The CDR3 DNA reads as TGTGCCAGCAGACCCGGGACAGGAGGTATGTCTGAGCAGTTCTTC.

The chain joins TRBV5-4 to TRBJ1-4; D may be TRBD1 (6 bases). The V end lost 0 bases, the J end lost 8 bases, and 11 bases lay between the germline ends. This CDR3 contains 14 residues. Germline CDR1 reads SGHNT; CDR2 reads YYREEE (reference sequence). The CDR3 region is CASSLDYRAEKLFF. CDR3 bases: TGTGCCAGCAGCTTGGACTACAGGGCCGAAAAACTGTTTTTT.

The chain couples TRBV19 to TRBJ2-1, with 11 bases matching TRBD2. Germline V gene lookup returns CDR1 LNHDA and CDR2 SQIVND (reference sequence). CDR3 length: 16 residues. V lost 8 bases to trimming and J lost 8 bases; unmatched junction nucleotides: 14. The CDR3 DNA sequence: TGTGCCAGTTCCCAAGGGCTAGCGGGGGGCCGGGATGAGCAGTTCTTC. The encoded protein is CASSQGLAGGRDEQFF.

The chain carries TRBV7-2 and TRBJ2-6; no firm D call. V was cut by 2 bases and J by 4 bases, with 15 bases left in between. The germline gives CDR1 SGHTA, CDR2 FQGNSA. The CDR3 contains 17 residues. CDR3 protein: CASSLSVGSQGANVLTF. CDR3 coding DNA: TGTGCCAGCAGCTTAAGTGTGGGGTCCCAGGGGGCCAACGTCCTGACTTTC. Using reference TRBV7-2 and TRBJ2-6 for the parts outside the CDR3, the full variable domain is GAGVSQSPSNKVTEKGKDVELRCDPISGHTALYWYRQSLGQGLEFLIYFQGNSAPDKSGLPSDRFSAERTGGSVSTLTIQRTQQEDSAVYLCASSLSVGSQGANVLTFGAGSRLTVL.

The J gene is TRBJ1-5, the V gene TRBV7-2; D is undetermined. V was trimmed by 5 bases and J by 3 bases, leaving 11 bases between them. The CDR3 covers 14 residues. CDR1 SGHTA and CDR2 FQGNSA come from the germline V gene. DNA for the CDR3: TGTGCCAGCAGCAGCGACACCTACAATCAGCCCCAGCATTTT. Translated, it gives CASSSDTYNQPQHF.